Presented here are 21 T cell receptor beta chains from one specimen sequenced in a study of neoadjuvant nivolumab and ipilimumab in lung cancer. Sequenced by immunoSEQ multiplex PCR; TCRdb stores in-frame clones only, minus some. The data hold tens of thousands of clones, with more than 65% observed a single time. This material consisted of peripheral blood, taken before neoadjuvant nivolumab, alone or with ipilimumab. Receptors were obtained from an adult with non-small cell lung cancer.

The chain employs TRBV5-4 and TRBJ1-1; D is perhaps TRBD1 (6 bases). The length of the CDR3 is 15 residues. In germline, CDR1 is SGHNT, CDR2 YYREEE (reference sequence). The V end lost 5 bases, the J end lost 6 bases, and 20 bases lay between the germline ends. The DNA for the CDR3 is TGTGCCAGCAGGTCCGGGGGCCTCGCGTCGCCTGAAGCTTTCTTT. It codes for CASRSGGLASPEAFF.

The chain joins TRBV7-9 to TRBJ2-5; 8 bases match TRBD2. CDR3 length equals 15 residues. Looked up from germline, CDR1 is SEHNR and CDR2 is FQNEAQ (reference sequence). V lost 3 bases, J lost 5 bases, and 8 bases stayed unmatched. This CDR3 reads CASSFPGLVVETQYF. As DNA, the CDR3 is TGTGCCAGCAGCTTCCCGGGACTAGTGGTGGAGACCCAGTACTTC.

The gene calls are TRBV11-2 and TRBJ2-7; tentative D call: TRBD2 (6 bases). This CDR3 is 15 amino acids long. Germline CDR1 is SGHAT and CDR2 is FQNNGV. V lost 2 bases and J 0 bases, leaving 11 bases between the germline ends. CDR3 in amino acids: CASSLRGGLSYEQYF. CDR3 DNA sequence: TGTGCCAGCAGCTTACGGGGAGGTCTCTCCTACGAGCAGTACTTC.

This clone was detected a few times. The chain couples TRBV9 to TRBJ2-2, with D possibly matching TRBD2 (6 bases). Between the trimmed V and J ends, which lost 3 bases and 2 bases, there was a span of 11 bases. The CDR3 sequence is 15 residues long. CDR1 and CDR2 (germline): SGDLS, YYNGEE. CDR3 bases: TGTGCCAGCAGCGCCACTAGCCTAAACACCGGGGAGCTGTTTTTT. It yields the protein CASSATSLNTGELFF.

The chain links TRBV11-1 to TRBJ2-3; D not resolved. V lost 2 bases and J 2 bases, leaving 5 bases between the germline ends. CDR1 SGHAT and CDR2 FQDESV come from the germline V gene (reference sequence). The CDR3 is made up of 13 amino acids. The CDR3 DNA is TGTGCCAGCAGCTTAAGAAACACAGATACGCAGTATTTT. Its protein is CASSLRNTDTQYF.

The CDR3 sequence: CASSQDSGSSYEQYF. The CDR3 DNA follows: TGTGCCAGCAGCCAAGATAGCGGGAGCTCCTACGAGCAGTACTTC. V is TRBV4-2 and J is TRBJ2-7; 9 bases align to TRBD2. Germline V CDR1 and CDR2: LGHNA, YNFKEQ. V lost 0 bases to trimming and J lost 0 bases; unmatched junction nucleotides: 0. CDR3 length: 15 amino acids.

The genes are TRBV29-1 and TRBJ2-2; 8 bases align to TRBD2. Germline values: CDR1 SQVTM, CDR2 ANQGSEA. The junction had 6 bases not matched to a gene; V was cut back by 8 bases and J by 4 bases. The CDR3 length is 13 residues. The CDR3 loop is CSSLRGGTGELFF. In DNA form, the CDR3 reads TGCAGCTCCCTTCGGGGGGGCACCGGGGAGCTGTTTTTT.

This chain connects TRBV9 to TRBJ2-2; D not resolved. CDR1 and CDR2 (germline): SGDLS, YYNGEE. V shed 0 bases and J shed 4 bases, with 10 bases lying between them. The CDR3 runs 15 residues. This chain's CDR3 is CASSVGVGGTGELFF. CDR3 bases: TGTGCCAGCAGCGTAGGGGTTGGCGGCACCGGGGAGCTGTTTTTT.

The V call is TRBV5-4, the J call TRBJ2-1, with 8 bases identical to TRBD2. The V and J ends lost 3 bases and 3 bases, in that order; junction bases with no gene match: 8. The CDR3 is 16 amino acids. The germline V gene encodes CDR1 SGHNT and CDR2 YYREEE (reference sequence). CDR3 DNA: TGTGCCAGCAGCTCCCCTTCGGGAGGGTACTACAATGAGCAGTTCTTC. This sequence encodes CASSSPSGGYYNEQFF. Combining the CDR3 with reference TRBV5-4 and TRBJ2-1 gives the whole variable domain ETGVTQSPTHLIKTRGQQVTLRCSSQSGHNTVSWYQQALGQGPQFIFQYYREEENGRGNFPPRFSGLQFPNYSSELNVNALELDDSALYLCASSSPSGGYYNEQFFGPGTRLTVL.

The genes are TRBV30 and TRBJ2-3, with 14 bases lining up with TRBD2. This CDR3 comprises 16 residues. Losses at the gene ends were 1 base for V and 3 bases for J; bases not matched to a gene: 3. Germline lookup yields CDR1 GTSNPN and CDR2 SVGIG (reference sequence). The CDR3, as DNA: TGTGCCTGGAGTGCCAGACTAGCGGGAGGGACAGATACGCAGTATTTT. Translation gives CAWSARLAGGTDTQYF. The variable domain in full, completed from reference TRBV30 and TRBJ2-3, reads SQTIHQWPATLVQPVGSPLSLECTVEGTSNPNLYWYRQAAGRGLQLLFYSVGIGQISSEVPQNLSASRPQDRQFILSSKKLLLSDSGFYLCAWSARLAGGTDTQYFGPGTRLTVL.

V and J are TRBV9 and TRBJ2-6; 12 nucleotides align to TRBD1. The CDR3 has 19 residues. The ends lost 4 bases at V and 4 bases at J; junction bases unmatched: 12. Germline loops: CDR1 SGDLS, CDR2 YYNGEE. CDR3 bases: TGTGCCAGCAGCACAACTTCCGGGACAGGGGGCGGCGGGGCCAACGTCCTGACTTTC. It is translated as CASSTTSGTGGGGANVLTF. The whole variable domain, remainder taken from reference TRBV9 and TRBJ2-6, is DSGVTQTPKHLITATGQRVTLRCSPRSGDLSVYWYQQSLDQGLQFLIQYYNGEERAKGNILERFSAQQFPDLHSELNLSSLELGDSALYFCASSTTSGTGGGGANVLTFGAGSRLTVL.

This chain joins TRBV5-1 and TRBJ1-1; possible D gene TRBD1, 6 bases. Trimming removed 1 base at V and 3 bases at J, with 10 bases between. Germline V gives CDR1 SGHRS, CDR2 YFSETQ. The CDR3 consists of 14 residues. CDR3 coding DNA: TGCGCCAGCAGCTTGAGCGGGGGCGACACTGAAGCTTTCTTT. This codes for CASSLSGGDTEAFF.

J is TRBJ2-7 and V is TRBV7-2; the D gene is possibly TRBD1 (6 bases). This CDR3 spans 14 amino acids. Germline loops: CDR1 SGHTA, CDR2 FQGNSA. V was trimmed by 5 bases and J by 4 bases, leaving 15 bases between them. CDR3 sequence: CASSPPDRAYEQYF. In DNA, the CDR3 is TGTGCCAGCAGCCCCCCGGACAGAGCATACGAGCAGTACTTC.

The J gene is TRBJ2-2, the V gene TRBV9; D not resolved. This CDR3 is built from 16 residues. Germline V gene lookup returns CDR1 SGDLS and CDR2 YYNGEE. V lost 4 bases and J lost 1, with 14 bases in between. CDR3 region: CASSPRPVQNTGELFF. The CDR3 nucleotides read TGTGCCAGCAGCCCCCGCCCGGTACAGAACACCGGGGAGCTGTTTTTT.

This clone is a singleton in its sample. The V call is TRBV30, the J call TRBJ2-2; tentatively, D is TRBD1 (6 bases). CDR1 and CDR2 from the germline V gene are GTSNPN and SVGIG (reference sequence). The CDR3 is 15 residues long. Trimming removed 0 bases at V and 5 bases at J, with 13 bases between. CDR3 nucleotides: TGTGCCTGGAGTGTAGCGGACAGAAGGACCGGGGAGCTGTTTTTT. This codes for CAWSVADRRTGELFF.

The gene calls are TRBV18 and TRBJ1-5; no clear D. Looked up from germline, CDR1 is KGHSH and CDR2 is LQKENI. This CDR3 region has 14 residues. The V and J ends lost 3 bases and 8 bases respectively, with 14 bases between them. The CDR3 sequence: CASSPAVGFEPQHF. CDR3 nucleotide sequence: TGTGCCAGCTCACCCGCTGTGGGTTTTGAGCCCCAGCATTTT.

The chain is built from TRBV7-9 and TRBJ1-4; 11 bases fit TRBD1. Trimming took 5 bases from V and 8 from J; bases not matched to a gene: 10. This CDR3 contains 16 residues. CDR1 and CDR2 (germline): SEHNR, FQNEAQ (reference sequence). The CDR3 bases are TGTGCCAGCAGCCAACCCCCGGGACAGGGGGTGGAAAAACTGTTTTTT. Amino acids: CASSQPPGQGVEKLFF. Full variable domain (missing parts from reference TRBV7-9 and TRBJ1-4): DTGVSQNPRHKITKRGQNVTFRCDPISEHNRLYWYRQTLGQGPEFLTYFQNEAQLEKSRLLSDRFSAERPKGSFSTLEIQRTEQGDSAMYLCASSQPPGQGVEKLFFGSGTQLSVL.

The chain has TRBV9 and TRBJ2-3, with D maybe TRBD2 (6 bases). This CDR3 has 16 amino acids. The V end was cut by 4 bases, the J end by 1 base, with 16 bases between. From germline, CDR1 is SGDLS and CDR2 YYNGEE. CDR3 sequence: CASSPLWRGRTDTQYF. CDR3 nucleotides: TGTGCCAGCAGCCCCCTTTGGAGGGGACGCACAGATACGCAGTATTTT.

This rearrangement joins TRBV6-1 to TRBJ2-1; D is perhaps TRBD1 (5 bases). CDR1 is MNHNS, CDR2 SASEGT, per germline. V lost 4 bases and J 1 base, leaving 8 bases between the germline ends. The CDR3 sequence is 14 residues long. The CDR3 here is CASSVGASYNEQFF. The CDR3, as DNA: TGTGCCAGCAGTGTAGGGGCGTCCTACAATGAGCAGTTCTTC.

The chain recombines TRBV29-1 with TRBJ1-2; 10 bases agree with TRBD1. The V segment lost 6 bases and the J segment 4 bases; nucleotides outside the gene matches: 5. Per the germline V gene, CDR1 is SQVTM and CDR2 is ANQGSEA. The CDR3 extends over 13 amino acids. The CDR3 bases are TGCAGCGTCCAAAGGGACAGGGGCTATGGCTACACCTTC. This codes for CSVQRDRGYGYTF.

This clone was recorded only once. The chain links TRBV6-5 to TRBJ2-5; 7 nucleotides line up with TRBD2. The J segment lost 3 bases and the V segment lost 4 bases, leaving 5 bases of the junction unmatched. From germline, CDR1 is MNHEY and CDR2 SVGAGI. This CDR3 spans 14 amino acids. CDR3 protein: CASSWGGGEETQYF. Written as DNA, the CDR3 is TGTGCCAGCAGTTGGGGGGGAGGAGAAGAGACCCAGTACTTC.